This T cell receptor (beta chain) was recorded in a study of cytomegalovirus exposure and HLA in healthy donors. Study-wide points: Most TCR beta V segments were productive about 87% or about 30% of the time in an earlier analysis. In vitro confirmation showed three CMV-associated chains to be CMV antigen specific.

Healthy bone marrow donors made up the cohort. This CDR3 comprises 16 residues. The V gene's germline CDR1 is SGHTA and CDR2 FQGTGA. With V trimmed by 5 bases and J by 7 bases, 8 bases remained unmatched. 13 Jbeta primers and 60 Vbeta primers were used for the PCR. Original processing notes: Later, 65 million to 85 million unique TCR beta chains were counted in an analysis, and about 10 million of them were shared. Here immunoSEQ multiplex PCR was the method, and the copy in TCRdb shows in-frame clones only, minus some. V and J calls and clone size follow that table, whereas D and trimming were derived from the DNA. The table records under 200,000 clones, roughly 80% of them present only once. Worth noting for this clone: Its antigen is undetermined.

Specimen: PBMCs. The source of this sequence is a man in his thirties or forties in good health and CMV-seronegative. The gene calls are TRBV7-3 and TRBJ2-1; 13 bases match TRBD2. CDR3 DNA sequence: TGTGCCAGCAGCATCACCGGGACTAGCGGGGCTAATGAGCAGTTCTTC. Translating gives CASSITGTSGANEQFF.